This is a list of T cell receptor beta chains from one sample in a study of blood T cell repertoires in COVID-19. Sequencing used immunoSEQ multiplex PCR; TCRdb keeps in-frame clones, though not all of them. The profile shows about 180,000 clones, around 82% of them singletons. The sample was peripheral blood. Receptors originate from an elderly woman with active or convalescent COVID-19. Each CDR3 is given with its conserved first and last residue. D genes are given only for firm matches. Clone size is shown for a subset of rows, as once, few, many or a class of expanded clone.

j_call: TRBJ2-3
d_call: TRBD2
clone_size: -
v_call: TRBV5-1
cdr3_nt: TGCGCCAGCAGCGACGGGACTAGCACAGAGGCAGATACGCAGTATTTT
cdr3_aa: CASSDGTSTEADTQYF

j_call: TRBJ2-7
d_call: TRBD2
clone_size: -
v_call: TRBV27
cdr3_nt: TGTGCCAGCATACAGCGGGGCTACGAGCAGTACTTC
cdr3_aa: CASIQRGYEQYF

j_call: TRBJ2-2
d_call: -
clone_size: -
v_call: TRBV5-6
cdr3_nt: TGTGCCAGCAGCCTATCCACAGGGACCACGAACACCGGGGAGCTGTTTTTT
cdr3_aa: CASSLSTGTTNTGELFF

j_call: TRBJ2-5
d_call: TRBD2
clone_size: -
v_call: TRBV7-2
cdr3_nt: TGTGCCAGCAGCTTACAAGGACTAGCGGGCCAAGAGACCCAGTACTTC
cdr3_aa: CASSLQGLAGQETQYF

j_call: TRBJ2-2
d_call: -
clone_size: -
v_call: TRBV2
cdr3_nt: TGTGCCAGCAGTGAGGGCGCCCTTCGAGACACCGGGGAGCTGTTTTTT
cdr3_aa: CASSEGALRDTGELFF

j_call: TRBJ2-2
d_call: -
clone_size: -
v_call: TRBV11-3
cdr3_nt: TGTGCCAGCAGCAGTTCTAGCGCCTACACCGGGGAGCTGTTTTTT
cdr3_aa: CASSSSSAYTGELFF

j_call: TRBJ1-1
d_call: -
clone_size: -
v_call: TRBV2
cdr3_nt: TGTGCCAGCAGTGGGGACAACCCCATGAACACTGAAGCTTTCTTT
cdr3_aa: CASSGDNPMNTEAFF

j_call: TRBJ2-7
d_call: -
clone_size: -
v_call: TRBV3-1/TRBV3-2
cdr3_nt: TGTGCCAGCAGCCAAACGGCAGGGTGGCGCTACGAGCAGTACTTC
cdr3_aa: CASSQTAGWRYEQYF

j_call: TRBJ2-4
d_call: -
clone_size: -
v_call: TRBV20-1
cdr3_nt: TGCAGTGCTAGTGGGCTAGCCCCACGGCCCAACATTCAGTACTTC
cdr3_aa: CSASGLAPRPNIQYF

j_call: TRBJ2-3
d_call: TRBD2
clone_size: -
v_call: TRBV7-3
cdr3_nt: TGTGCCAGCAGCTCAGGACTAGCGGGAGGGTTTGCAGATACGCAGTATTTT
cdr3_aa: CASSSGLAGGFADTQYF

j_call: TRBJ2-7
d_call: TRBD1
clone_size: -
v_call: TRBV15
cdr3_nt: TGTGCCACCGCGATAATAGGGGGCTTCGCCTACGAGCAGTACTTC
cdr3_aa: CATAIIGGFAYEQYF

j_call: TRBJ1-2
d_call: -
clone_size: few
v_call: TRBV21-1
cdr3_nt: TGTGCCAGCTCAGGCCGACAGGGGCGAGGCTATGGCTACACCTTC
cdr3_aa: CASSGRQGRGYGYTF

j_call: TRBJ1-2
d_call: -
clone_size: -
v_call: TRBV5-4
cdr3_nt: TGTGCCAGCAGCTTGGGGGGGGATGGAGGTAACTATGGCTACACCTTC
cdr3_aa: CASSLGGDGGNYGYTF

j_call: TRBJ1-1
d_call: TRBD1
clone_size: -
v_call: TRBV2
cdr3_nt: TGTGCCAGCAGACGGGACAGGGTTATTGAAGCTTTCTTT
cdr3_aa: CASRRDRVIEAFF

j_call: TRBJ2-3
d_call: TRBD2
clone_size: -
v_call: TRBV5-1
cdr3_nt: TGCGCCAGCAGGTTAGCGGGAGAGGGAGATACGCAGTATTTT
cdr3_aa: CASRLAGEGDTQYF

j_call: TRBJ1-6
d_call: -
clone_size: -
v_call: TRBV28
cdr3_nt: TGTGCCAGCACTGACAGTTATTCACCCCTCCACTTT
cdr3_aa: CASTDSYSPLHF

j_call: TRBJ2-2
d_call: TRBD2
clone_size: -
v_call: TRBV24-1
cdr3_nt: TGTGCCACCGCCTGGGGGGGACCCACCGGGGAGCTGTTTTTT
cdr3_aa: CATAWGGPTGELFF

j_call: TRBJ1-5
d_call: -
clone_size: -
v_call: TRBV12-1
cdr3_nt: TGTGCCAGCAGCTTTGACGGCGGCGTCCATCAGCCCCAGCATTTT
cdr3_aa: CASSFDGGVHQPQHF